These 15 T cell receptor beta chains originate from one sample sequenced in a study of blood T cell repertoires in COVID-19. The protocol was immunoSEQ multiplex PCR, while the TCRdb copy is restricted to in-frame clones and leaves out a portion. The top ten clones hold roughly 9% of a sample with about 140,000 clones, around 73% of them seen once. The sequencing input was peripheral blood. These receptors originate from a woman aged 45-59 years with active or convalescent COVID-19.

The chain couples TRBV18 to TRBJ2-5; D call uncertain. The CDR3 consists of 12 residues. Trimming took 3 bases from V and 1 from J, leaving 3 bases between them. Germline-derived CDR1 and CDR2 are KGHSH and LQKENI. For the CDR3, the DNA is TGTGCCAGCTCACCTATCCAAGAGACCCAGTACTTC. It yields the protein CASSPIQETQYF.

The sample holds one count of this clone. The chain has TRBV5-8 and TRBJ2-3; D may be TRBD2 (5 bases). The CDR3 spans 16 residues. V lost 0 bases and J 0 bases, leaving 11 bases between the germline ends. Germline CDR1 is SGHTS and CDR2 is YDEGEE. The CDR3 sequence is CASSLGFPGSTDTQYF. The DNA for the CDR3 is TGTGCCAGCAGCTTGGGGTTTCCGGGGAGCACAGATACGCAGTATTTT.

This chain connects TRBV29-1 to TRBJ1-2, with 7 bases aligning to TRBD1. Losses at the gene ends were 6 bases for V and 3 bases for J; bases not matched to a gene: 7. Germline V gives CDR1 SQVTM, CDR2 ANQGSEA. This CDR3 is 13 amino acids long. In DNA form, the CDR3 reads TGCAGCGTCGCCGCCGGACAGGACTATGGCTACACCTTC. It is translated as CSVAAGQDYGYTF. Variable domain in full (rest from reference TRBV29-1 and TRBJ1-2): SAVISQKPSRDICQRGTSLTIQCQVDSQVTMMFWYRQQPGQSLTLIATANQGSEATYESGFVIDKFPISRPNLTFSTLTVSNMSPEDSSIYLCSVAAGQDYGYTFGSGTRLTVV.

V usage is TRBV3-1 (or the pseudogene TRBV3-2) and J usage is TRBJ2-7, with TRBD1 matching over 7 bases. V shed 4 bases, J shed 7 bases, and the junction held 7 bases outside the gene matches. The germline gives CDR1 LGHDT, CDR2 YNNKEL (reference sequence). The CDR3 extends over 13 amino acids. The CDR3 nucleotides are TGTGCCAGCAGCCCCAACAGGGGTGGAGAGCAGTACTTC. Protein product: CASSPNRGGEQYF.

V and J are TRBV2 and TRBJ2-3; TRBD2 agrees at 9 bases. V lost 4 bases and J lost 1; bases outside the gene matches: 0. The CDR3 loop spans 14 amino acids. Germline loops: CDR1 SNHLY, CDR2 FYNNEI. Here the CDR3 DNA reads TGTGCCAGCAGTGGGACTAGCGGCACAGATACGCAGTATTTT. This codes for CASSGTSGTDTQYF.

The chain joins TRBV10-3 to TRBJ1-1; maybe TRBD1 (5 bases). V lost 3 bases to trimming and J lost 5 bases, with 13 bases between them. CDR1 and CDR2 from the germline V gene are ENHRY and SYGVKD. The CDR3 contains 14 residues. The CDR3 bases are TGTGCCATCAGTGATGGGGGGGGAAGGACTGAAGCTTTCTTT. It translates to CAISDGGGRTEAFF.

The chain employs TRBV3-1 (or the pseudogene TRBV3-2) and TRBJ2-7, with 11 bases that match TRBD2. Losses at the gene ends were 4 bases for V and 0 bases for J; bases not matched to a gene: 11. CDR1 and CDR2 (germline): LGHDT, YNNKEL (reference sequence). The CDR3 totals 18 residues. The CDR3 loop reads CASSPRTITSGSSYEQYF. Written as DNA, the CDR3 is TGTGCCAGCAGCCCTAGAACCATTACTAGCGGGAGCTCCTACGAGCAGTACTTC.

The CDR3 sequence: CASSPQDRVWSTNEKLFF. CDR3 nucleotides: TGTGCCAGCAGCCCGCAAGACAGGGTTTGGTCAACTAATGAAAAACTGTTTTTT. The genes are TRBV14 and TRBJ1-4, with TRBD1 matching over 7 bases. Germline values: CDR1 SGHDN, CDR2 FVKESK. This CDR3 spans 18 amino acids. V lost 4 bases and J lost 0; bases outside the gene matches: 11.

The CDR3 region has the DNA TGTGCCAGCAGCTTGCCCCGGGGGGGCCTCCGTCAAGAGACCCAGTACTTC. This codes for CASSLPRGGLRQETQYF. This chain links TRBV7-9 with TRBJ2-5; TRBD2 matches 8 bases. J gave up 2 bases and V 3 bases, and 11 bases lay outside the gene matches. CDR3 length: 17 residues. Germline V gives CDR1 SEHNR, CDR2 FQNEAQ (reference sequence).

This rearrangement joins TRBV6-2 or TRBV6-3 to TRBJ1-1; unclear D gene. The ends were cut back, 5 bases at V and 0 bases at J, with 10 bases in the middle. CDR3 size: 14 residues. The germline V gene encodes CDR1 MNHEY and CDR2 SVGEGT. CDR3 loop: CASSATVMNTEAFF. Here the CDR3 DNA reads TGTGCCAGCAGTGCAACAGTGATGAACACTGAAGCTTTCTTT.

In this sample, this clone turned up a few times. The chain links TRBV6-5 to TRBJ1-5; TRBD1 might be the D (5 bases). Germline V CDR1 and CDR2: MNHEY, SVGAGI. The CDR3 runs to 14 residues. Trimming stripped 5 bases from V and 4 bases from J, with 12 bases between. The CDR3 DNA follows: TGTGCCAGCAGTACCCAGGGACTTAATCAGCCCCAGCATTTT. Amino acid sequence: CASSTQGLNQPQHF.

The sample holds a few counts of this clone. This chain links TRBV5-4 with TRBJ2-7, with 9 bases identical to TRBD1. Germline values: CDR1 SGHNT, CDR2 YYREEE (reference sequence). The CDR3 spans 14 residues. V lost 0 bases to trimming and J lost 2 bases; unmatched junction nucleotides: 0. CDR3 loop: CASSLGDRAYEQYF. CDR3 in DNA: TGTGCCAGCAGCTTGGGGGACAGGGCCTACGAGCAGTACTTC.

V usage is TRBV5-1 and J usage is TRBJ2-1, with 13 bases aligning to TRBD2. This CDR3 contains 22 residues. Germline assignment: CDR1 SGHRS and CDR2 YFSETQ. Losses at the gene ends were 3 bases for V and 0 bases for J; bases not matched to a gene: 18. The CDR3 here is CASSSDDRLLAGGPSSYNEQFF. The DNA for the CDR3 is TGCGCCAGCAGCTCCGACGACCGATTACTAGCGGGAGGGCCCAGCTCCTACAATGAGCAGTTCTTC.

V gene TRBV28 combines with J gene TRBJ1-4; D is uncertain. The germline V and J ends were trimmed by 4 bases and 0 bases, with 9 bases remaining between them. There are 15 residues in the CDR3. Germline V gene lookup returns CDR1 MDHEN and CDR2 SYDVKM. The CDR3 loop reads CASSSHSATNEKLFF. DNA for the CDR3: TGTGCCAGCAGTTCCCACAGTGCAACTAATGAAAAACTGTTTTTT.

This chain connects TRBV30 to TRBJ1-1; D is undetermined. CDR3 length equals 14 residues. Germline assignment: CDR1 GTSNPN and CDR2 SVGIG (reference sequence). With 0 bases removed from V and 1 base from J, the gap between germline ends came to 9 bases. CDR3 sequence: CAWSVNNQNTEAFF. In DNA form, the CDR3 reads TGTGCCTGGAGTGTGAACAACCAGAACACTGAAGCTTTCTTT. The complete variable domain, with remaining parts taken from reference TRBV30 and TRBJ1-1, reads SQTIHQWPATLVQPVGSPLSLECTVEGTSNPNLYWYRQAAGRGLQLLFYSVGIGQISSEVPQNLSASRPQDRQFILSSKKLLLSDSGFYLCAWSVNNQNTEAFFGQGTRLTVV.